The 26 T cell receptor beta chains in this list originate from one sample, sequenced in a study of blood T cell repertoires in COVID-19 (dated by TCRdb to the early 2020s). Receptor libraries were prepared by the immunoSEQ multiplex PCR assay. TCRdb holds this immuneACCESS table with in-frame rearrangements only. Some clones are missing; in checked studies, unresolved V genes explain under half, and the rest has no known cause. This sample holds about 160,000 clones; roughly four fifths were observed only once. Approximately 21% of the sample belongs to the ten largest clones. Specimen: peripheral blood. These TCRs come from a woman over 75 with acute or convalescent COVID-19.

The V gene is TRBV5-4, the J gene TRBJ2-7, with 9 bases fitting TRBD2. The CDR3 is made up of 15 amino acids. The germline V gene has CDR1 SGHNT and CDR2 YYREEE (reference sequence). V was pared by 0 bases and J by 3 bases, with 4 bases of the junction left unmatched. The CDR3 coding sequence is TGTGCCAGCAGCTTGGGACTAGCGGCCTACTACGAGCAGTACTTC. It codes for CASSLGLAAYYEQYF.

This clone was found once. The chain is built from TRBV5-1 and TRBJ2-5; weak D call: TRBD2 (6 bases). This CDR3 contains 14 residues. Germline V gene data show CDR1 as SGHRS and CDR2 as YFSETQ. The V gene lost 2 bases and the J gene lost 5 bases, with 13 bases spanning the gap. CDR3 DNA: TGCGCCAGCAGCTTTTTCGGGAGTGGGGAGACCCAGTACTTC. It is translated as CASSFFGSGETQYF.

Only a few counts were recorded for this clone. The V call is TRBV29-1, the J call TRBJ1-2, with 8 bases that match TRBD1. The length of the CDR3 is 14 residues. Germline CDR1 reads SQVTM; CDR2 reads ANQGSEA. V lost 1 base and J lost 3; bases outside the gene matches: 4. In nucleotides, the CDR3 is TGCAGCGTTGAAGGGCCAGGGGGCCACTATGGCTACACCTTC. Its translation: CSVEGPGGHYGYTF.

This chain links TRBV6-5 with TRBJ2-5; D gene unclear. Trimming removed 0 bases from V and 4 bases from J, with 6 bases in between. In germline, CDR1 is MNHEY, CDR2 SVGAGI. The CDR3 totals 13 residues. Written as DNA, the CDR3 is TGTGCCAGCAGTTACTCGCGATTAGAGACCCAGTACTTC. Its translation is CASSYSRLETQYF.

The chain recombines TRBV9 with TRBJ2-3; D call uncertain. The germline CDR1 and CDR2 sequences are SGDLS and YYNGEE. Trimming stripped 0 bases from V and 2 bases from J, with 7 bases between. This CDR3 spans 14 amino acids. CDR3 DNA sequence: TGTGCCAGCAGCGTAGCCCCACTCACAGATACGCAGTATTTT. This gives the protein CASSVAPLTDTQYF.

This chain connects TRBV10-3 to TRBJ1-5; 8 bases map to TRBD1. Germline lookup yields CDR1 ENHRY and CDR2 SYGVKD. After removal of 2 bases from V and 8 bases from J, the junction contained 14 bases not matched to a gene. The CDR3 is made up of 17 amino acids. The CDR3 DNA follows: TGTGCCATCAGTGAGGCAGGGGGCCTAGGAGGTGGGGAGCCCCAGCATTTT. Amino acids: CAISEAGGLGGGEPQHF.

The rearrangement uses TRBV4-3 and TRBJ1-5; unclear D gene. Germline V gene lookup returns CDR1 LGHNA and CDR2 YSLEER. The CDR3 has 13 residues. With 0 bases removed from V and 7 bases from J, the gap between germline ends came to 7 bases. The CDR3 DNA sequence: TGCGCCAGCAGCCAAGACTCACGGCAGCCCCAGCATTTT. Translation gives CASSQDSRQPQHF.

J is TRBJ1-2 and V is TRBV11-2; D may be TRBD1 (5 bases). CDR1 and CDR2 (germline): SGHAT, FQNNGV. The CDR3 loop spans 13 amino acids. The V gene lost 4 bases and the J gene lost 4 bases, with 10 bases spanning the gap. The CDR3 nucleotides are TGTGCCAGCAGCTCGGGGGGGGTCTATGGCTACACCTTC. Its translation is CASSSGGVYGYTF.

The V gene is TRBV24-1, the J gene TRBJ2-2; TRBD2 matches 11 bases. This CDR3 has 18 amino acids. Losses at the gene ends were 3 bases for V and 2 bases for J; bases not matched to a gene: 7. Germline CDR1 KGHDR, CDR2 SFDVKD. The CDR3 DNA sequence: TGTGCCACCAGTGATAGCACCGGGACTAGCGGAAACACCGGGGAGCTGTTTTTT. Amino acid sequence: CATSDSTGTSGNTGELFF.

The chain joins TRBV5-1 to TRBJ1-6; D remains ambiguous. Trimming cost V 4 bases and J 8 bases, with 16 bases left between them. Germline CDR1 reads SGHRS; CDR2 reads YFSETQ. The CDR3 totals 15 residues. Written as DNA, the CDR3 is TGCGCCAGCAGCCGTTCACAGAACTCGGATTCACCCCTCCACTTT. Amino acids: CASSRSQNSDSPLHF.

The chain combines TRBV19 with TRBJ1-5; TRBD1 aligns across 9 bases. The CDR3 length is 16 residues. Germline assignment: CDR1 LNHDA and CDR2 SQIVND (reference sequence). The ends lost 7 bases at V and 2 bases at J; junction bases unmatched: 9. The chain's CDR3 is CASIQGASRGNQPQHF. The CDR3 DNA reads as TGTGCCAGTATACAGGGGGCGAGTAGGGGCAATCAGCCCCAGCATTTT. Based on the CDR3 plus reference TRBV19 and TRBJ1-5, the full variable domain is DGGITQSPKYLFRKEGQNVTLSCEQNLNHDAMYWYRQDPGQGLRLIYYSQIVNDFQKGDIAEGYSVSREKKESFPLTVTSAQKNPTAFYLCASIQGASRGNQPQHFGDGTRLSIL.

This clone was found once. The V call is TRBV3-1 (or the pseudogene TRBV3-2), the J call TRBJ1-2; the D is unclear. CDR1 is LGHDT, CDR2 YNNKEL, per germline (reference sequence). The CDR3 has 13 residues. V was pared by 0 bases and J by 8 bases, with 10 bases between. The CDR3 sequence: CASSQDRIGGYTF. CDR3 DNA: TGTGCCAGCAGCCAAGATCGTATTGGCGGCTACACCTTC.

This clone was recorded once. The chain couples TRBV7-9 to TRBJ2-3, with a tentative D call TRBD2 (5 bases). V dropped 1 base and J dropped 0 bases, with 11 bases sitting between them. The CDR3 contains 16 residues. Germline lookup yields CDR1 SEHNR and CDR2 FQNEAQ (reference sequence). The CDR3 DNA is TGTGCCAGCAGCTTAGGGCGCCGGGGAAGCACAGATACGCAGTATTTT. It is translated as CASSLGRRGSTDTQYF.

Points on this clone: Other DNA sequences within the sample encode an identical CDR3. The chain carries TRBV18 and TRBJ2-1; 10 nucleotides agree with TRBD2. After removal of 1 base from V and 1 base from J, the junction contained 1 base not matched to a gene. The CDR3 spans 16 residues. Germline values: CDR1 KGHSH, CDR2 LQKENI. The CDR3 region is CASSPLAGGSYNEQFF. CDR3 nucleotide sequence: TGTGCCAGCTCACCACTAGCGGGAGGTTCCTACAATGAGCAGTTCTTC.

The CDR3 DNA reads as TGTGCCAGCAGTTACGGCGGGGTCGGCACAGATACGCAGTATTTT. Amino acids: CASSYGGVGTDTQYF. The chain employs TRBV6-2 or TRBV6-3 and TRBJ2-3; D possibly corresponds to TRBD2 (6 bases). The ends were cut back, 2 bases at V and 1 base at J, with 10 bases in the middle. CDR3 length equals 15 residues. Looked up from germline, CDR1 is MNHEY and CDR2 is SVGEGT.

This chain uses TRBV5-8 with TRBJ2-6, with a weak D call TRBD2 (5 bases). Germline V gene lookup returns CDR1 SGHTS and CDR2 YDEGEE. V lost 4 bases to trimming and J lost 2 bases, with 10 bases between them. CDR3 length: 15 residues. Written as DNA, the CDR3 is TGTGCCAGCAGCATAGAGGGCCCTGGGGCCAACGTCCTGACTTTC. Amino acids: CASSIEGPGANVLTF.

The CDR3 DNA is TGCAGTGCTAGTTCTAAGAACACTGAAGCTTTCTTT. Translation: CSASSKNTEAFF. This chain uses TRBV20-1 with TRBJ1-1; D gene ambiguous. The CDR3 is 12 residues long. Germline V CDR1 and CDR2: DFQATT, SNEGSKA (reference sequence). Trimming cost V 3 bases and J 1 base, with 6 bases left between them.

This chain connects TRBV30 to TRBJ1-1, with 9 bases fitting TRBD1. The CDR3 is 12 residues long. Per the germline V gene, CDR1 is GTSNPN and CDR2 is SVGIG (reference sequence). J gave up 4 bases and V 7 bases, and 4 bases lay outside the gene matches. CDR3 residues: CASGQGITEAFF. CDR3 in DNA: TGTGCCTCGGGACAGGGAATCACTGAAGCTTTCTTT. The full variable domain, its missing parts supplied by reference TRBV30 and TRBJ1-1, is SQTIHQWPATLVQPVGSPLSLECTVEGTSNPNLYWYRQAAGRGLQLLFYSVGIGQISSEVPQNLSASRPQDRQFILSSKKLLLSDSGFYLCASGQGITEAFFGQGTRLTVV.

The V gene is TRBV7-9, the J gene TRBJ1-1, with no clear D. V dropped 3 bases and J dropped 1 base, with 6 bases sitting between them. This CDR3 is built from 13 residues. Per the germline V gene, CDR1 is SEHNR and CDR2 is FQNEAQ (reference sequence). CDR3 sequence: CASSFQENTEAFF. The CDR3, as DNA: TGTGCCAGCAGCTTCCAGGAGAACACTGAAGCTTTCTTT.

This chain joins TRBV28 and TRBJ1-2; 8 nucleotides line up with TRBD1. Per the germline V gene, CDR1 is MDHEN and CDR2 is SYDVKM. The CDR3 consists of 14 residues. V trimming: 4 bases; J trimming: 3 bases; junction bases outside the gene matches: 4. The CDR3 is CASSSTGVDYGYTF. CDR3 in DNA: TGTGCCAGCAGTTCGACAGGGGTTGACTATGGCTACACCTTC.

The CDR3 coding sequence is TGCGCCAGCAGCTTGGTGGACAGAAACTATGGCTACACCTTC. Its protein is CASSLVDRNYGYTF. The chain combines TRBV5-1 with TRBJ1-2; D possibly corresponds to TRBD1 (6 bases). Trimming cost V 0 bases and J 2 bases, with 8 bases left between them. Germline assignment: CDR1 SGHRS and CDR2 YFSETQ. This CDR3 is 14 amino acids long.

V and J are TRBV6-5 and TRBJ1-1; 8 positions agree with TRBD1. The junction had 8 bases not matched to a gene; V was cut back by 6 bases and J by 5 bases. In germline, CDR1 is MNHEY, CDR2 SVGAGI. The CDR3 contains 14 residues. CDR3 amino acids: CASRMTGVQTEAFF. The CDR3 nucleotides read TGTGCCAGCAGAATGACAGGGGTTCAGACTGAAGCTTTCTTT.

In this sample, this clone turned up a few times. The rearrangement uses TRBV7-6 and TRBJ2-1, with 11 positions matching TRBD2. Germline V gene lookup returns CDR1 SGHVS and CDR2 FNYEAQ. The CDR3 loop spans 15 amino acids. V was clipped by 5 bases and J by 8 bases; unmatched bases: 8. CDR3 nucleotides: TGTGCCAGCAGCCTAGGGACTAGCGGCAATGATGAGCAGTTCTTC. Translating gives CASSLGTSGNDEQFF.

The genes are TRBV6-1 and TRBJ1-4, with TRBD1 as a possible D gene (5 bases). This CDR3 spans 15 amino acids. Germline CDR1 and CDR2: MNHNS and SASEGT. V was cut by 2 bases and J by 10 bases, with 17 bases left in between. The CDR3 DNA sequence: TGTGCCAGCAGTGAAAACCCGGGGGTGATTGGAAAACTGTTTTTT. This encodes CASSENPGVIGKLFF.

The V gene is TRBV6-5, the J gene TRBJ1-1; 9 bases agree with TRBD1. Germline loops: CDR1 MNHEY, CDR2 SVGAGI. There are 12 residues in the CDR3. Unmatched junction bases numbered 4, after V lost 6 bases and J lost 8 bases. DNA of the CDR3: TGTGCCAGCAGCCCCGGGACAGGGGAAGCTTTCTTT. Its protein product is CASSPGTGEAFF.

CDR3 protein: CASSVGQGLISTDTQYF. The CDR3 coding sequence is TGTGCCAGCAGCGTAGGACAGGGACTGATATCCACAGATACGCAGTATTTT. V usage is TRBV9 and J usage is TRBJ2-3; maybe TRBD1 (7 bases). CDR1 is SGDLS, CDR2 YYNGEE, per germline. Between the trimmed V and J ends, which lost 0 bases and 2 bases, there was a span of 16 bases. This CDR3 contains 17 residues.